The 18 T cell receptor beta chains below were found in one sample sequenced in a study of Tregs in tolerant kidney transplant recipients. Profiled with immunoSEQ multiplex PCR; TCRdb holds only in-frame clones, not every one. The sample carries roughly 64,000 clones, 95% to 98% recorded once. Sequenced here: Tregs from blood, sampled before the transplant. The receptors come from a human donor who received a combined kidney and bone marrow transplant.

The V and J genes are TRBV5-1 and TRBJ2-1, with 9 nucleotides matching TRBD2. The germline V gene encodes CDR1 SGHRS and CDR2 YFSETQ. This CDR3 has 15 residues. V gave up 2 bases and J gave up 3 bases; unmatched junction bases: 3. Here the CDR3 reads CASSFSGGHYNEQFF. The CDR3 coding sequence is TGCGCCAGCAGCTTTAGCGGGGGACACTACAATGAGCAGTTCTTC.

The chain has TRBV5-6 and TRBJ2-1; 10 bases are a match to TRBD2. This CDR3 has 18 residues. The junction had 18 bases not matched to a gene; V was cut back by 4 bases and J by 8 bases. The germline V gene has CDR1 SGHDT and CDR2 YYEEEE. The CDR3 here is CASSRSRAGGIRGYEQFF. In DNA form, the CDR3 reads TGTGCCAGCAGCCGCTCTCGAGCGGGAGGGATCCGAGGGTATGAGCAGTTCTTC. The entire variable domain, with the rest obtained from reference TRBV5-6 and TRBJ2-1, is as follows: DAGVTQSPTHLIKTRGQQVTLRCSPKSGHDTVSWYQQALGQGPQFIFQYYEEEERQRGNFPDRFSGHQFPNYSSELNVNALLLGDSALYLCASSRSRAGGIRGYEQFFGPGTRLTVL.

The chain employs TRBV30 and TRBJ2-1, with TRBD2 identical over 9 bases. The CDR3 has 15 amino acids. J lost 6 bases, V lost 1 base, and 7 bases had no gene match. Germline-derived CDR1 and CDR2 are GTSNPN and SVGIG (reference sequence). As DNA, the CDR3 is TGTGCCTGGAGTGGAGGCGCTAGCGGGGTCAATGAGCAGTTCTTC. This encodes CAWSGGASGVNEQFF.

V usage is TRBV5-6 and J usage is TRBJ2-7, with D maybe TRBD2 (6 bases). Germline loops: CDR1 SGHDT, CDR2 YYEEEE. The CDR3 has 16 residues. V was clipped by 5 bases and J by 1 base, with 19 bases between them. In DNA, the CDR3 is TGTGCCAGCAGGGAGGGACCGGGACTGGTTTCCTACGAGCAGTACTTC. Translation gives CASREGPGLVSYEQYF.

This sequence joins TRBV4-1 and TRBJ2-1; 12 bases are shared with TRBD2. V was clipped by 3 bases and J by 5 bases; unmatched bases: 5. Per the germline V gene, CDR1 is MGHRA and CDR2 is YSYEKL. The CDR3 consists of 16 residues. The CDR3 region has the DNA TGCGCCAGCAGCCATTACGGACTAGCGGGGAACAATGAGCAGTTCTTC. It yields the protein CASSHYGLAGNNEQFF.

The V gene is TRBV29-1, the J gene TRBJ2-3; D perhaps matches TRBD2 (6 bases). CDR1 and CDR2 (germline): SQVTM, ANQGSEA. Trimming shortened V by 4 bases and J by 6 bases, and 14 bases separated the two germline ends. The CDR3 covers 13 residues. The CDR3 reads CSVAGGVGDTQYF. The DNA for the CDR3 is TGCAGCGTTGCCGGAGGGGTAGGGGATACGCAGTATTTT.

This rearrangement joins TRBV30 to TRBJ1-2, with D tentatively TRBD1 (5 bases). The CDR3 has 14 amino acids. The germline V gene encodes CDR1 GTSNPN and CDR2 SVGIG (reference sequence). V was trimmed by 3 bases and J by 4 bases, leaving 15 bases between them. CDR3 sequence reads: CAWRGDLVSYGYTF. Here the CDR3 DNA reads TGTGCCTGGAGGGGGGACTTGGTCTCCTATGGCTACACCTTC.

The chain combines TRBV6-6 with TRBJ2-3; tentative D call: TRBD1 (6 bases). The CDR3 covers 16 residues. CDR1 is MNHNY, CDR2 SVGAGI, per germline (reference sequence). The V and J ends lost 0 bases and 5 bases respectively, with 15 bases between them. CDR3 coding DNA: TGTGCCAGCAGTTACTCTTGGGCAGGGGCAGGAGATACGCAGTATTTT. Its protein product is CASSYSWAGAGDTQYF.

The CDR3 region has the DNA TGCGCCAGCAGCCCCTGGGGGGGGGCGAACACCGGGGAGCTGTTTTTT. This sequence encodes CASSPWGGANTGELFF. The gene calls are TRBV5-1 and TRBJ2-2; 7 positions match TRBD2. The trim removed 4 bases at V and 0 bases at J, leaving 6 bases unmatched. CDR1 is SGHRS and CDR2 is YFSETQ in the germline V gene. CDR3 length: 16 amino acids.

The V call is TRBV5-1, the J call TRBJ2-7; 7 nucleotides agree with TRBD1. Germline CDR1 and CDR2: SGHRS and YFSETQ. V gave up 4 bases and J gave up 6 bases; unmatched junction bases: 7. The CDR3 has 13 amino acids. CDR3 region: CASSGTVDFEQYF. CDR3 nucleotides: TGCGCCAGCAGCGGGACAGTTGACTTCGAGCAGTACTTC. Looking up the rest from reference TRBV5-1 and TRBJ2-7 gives the full variable domain: KAGVTQTPRYLIKTRGQQVTLSCSPISGHRSVSWYQQTPGQGLQFLFEYFSETQRNKGNFPGRFSGRQFSNSRSEMNVSTLELGDSALYLCASSGTVDFEQYFGPGTRLTVT.

The rearrangement links TRBV18 to TRBJ2-5; a weak D match, TRBD2 (7 bases). CDR3 length: 16 amino acids. Deletions cut 1 base from V and 4 bases from J, with 16 bases between. Per the germline V gene, CDR1 is KGHSH and CDR2 is LQKENI. The CDR3 protein is CASSPLGRGGGETQYF. The CDR3 DNA reads as TGTGCCAGCTCACCACTCGGTCGCGGGGGCGGAGAGACCCAGTACTTC.

V is TRBV6-1 and J is TRBJ1-2; D possibly corresponds to TRBD1 (5 bases). Germline CDR1 MNHNS, CDR2 SASEGT. Trimming stripped 7 bases from V and 7 bases from J, with 22 bases between. The CDR3 contains 15 residues. As DNA, the CDR3 is TGTGCCAGCACCCTCCAGGGCAGGTCTTTAAGTGGCTACACCTTC. Protein: CASTLQGRSLSGYTF.

This chain uses TRBV5-1 with TRBJ2-3, with 11 bases matching TRBD1. Germline-derived CDR1 and CDR2 are SGHRS and YFSETQ. This CDR3 is built from 16 residues. Unmatched junction bases numbered 10, after V lost 4 bases and J lost 6 bases. CDR3 amino acids: CASSLAGTGGTDTQYF. CDR3 DNA sequence: TGCGCCAGCAGCCTCGCAGGGACAGGGGGGACGGATACGCAGTATTTT.

This clone has a single count. This chain links TRBV5-4 with TRBJ1-2, with unresolved D. The CDR3 extends over 13 amino acids. Trimming removed 4 bases at V and 4 bases at J, with 11 bases between. Germline loops: CDR1 SGHNT, CDR2 YYREEE (reference sequence). The CDR3 sequence is CASSLDGFYGYTF. Written as DNA, the CDR3 is TGTGCCAGCAGCCTGGACGGTTTCTATGGCTACACCTTC.

V usage is TRBV7-2 and J usage is TRBJ2-1; tentative D call: TRBD1 (5 bases). CDR3 length equals 12 residues. The germline V gene encodes CDR1 SGHTA and CDR2 FQGNSA. The V and J ends lost 3 bases and 15 bases respectively, with 15 bases between them. The CDR3, as DNA: TGTGCCAGCAGCTTCAGGGTAGGAGAACTGTTCTTC. Its protein product is CASSFRVGELFF.

The chain employs TRBV7-8 and TRBJ1-2, with D uncertain. Germline V gives CDR1 SGHVS, CDR2 FQNEAQ. V lost 3 bases and J 1 base, leaving 18 bases between the germline ends. The CDR3 spans 17 residues. The CDR3 DNA follows: TGTGCCAGCAGCTTCAGGCAGCTACGGTCGCTTAACTATGGCTACACCTTC. It specifies CASSFRQLRSLNYGYTF.

The rearrangement uses TRBV2 and TRBJ2-1, with 13 bases fitting TRBD2. The V and J ends lost 5 bases and 15 bases, in that order; junction bases with no gene match: 10. The CDR3 has 14 residues. Germline assignment: CDR1 SNHLY and CDR2 FYNNEI. Here the CDR3 reads CASSSGLAGSQRFF. The DNA of the CDR3 is TGTGCCAGCAGTTCGGGACTAGCGGGGAGTCAAAGGTTCTTC.

The CDR3 coding sequence is TGTGCCAGCAGGGGTGGACAGGGAGTAGAGACCCAGTACTTC. Residues: CASRGGQGVETQYF. The V call is TRBV27, the J call TRBJ2-5; 8 bases match TRBD1. The CDR3 is 14 residues long. Germline V lookup: CDR1 MNHEY, CDR2 SMNVEV (reference sequence). Trimming cost V 6 bases and J 4 bases; bases outside gene matches: 7.